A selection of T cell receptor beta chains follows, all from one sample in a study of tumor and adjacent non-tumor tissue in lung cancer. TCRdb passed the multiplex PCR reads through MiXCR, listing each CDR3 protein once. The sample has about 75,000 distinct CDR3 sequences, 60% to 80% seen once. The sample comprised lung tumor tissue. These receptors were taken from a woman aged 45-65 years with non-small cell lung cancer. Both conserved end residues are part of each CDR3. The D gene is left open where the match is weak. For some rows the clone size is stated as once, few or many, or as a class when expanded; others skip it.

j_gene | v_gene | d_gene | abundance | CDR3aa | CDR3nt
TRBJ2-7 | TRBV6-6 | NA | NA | CACADQGPSYEQYF | TGTGCCTGCGCGGACCAGGGGCCCTCCTACGAGCAGTACTTC
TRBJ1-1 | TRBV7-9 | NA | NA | CATSLVVRAFF | TGTGCCACCAGCTTAGTTGTCCGAGCTTTCTTT
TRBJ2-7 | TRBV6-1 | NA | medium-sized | CASSLGLEAYYEQYF | TGTGCCAGCAGCCTGGGACTTGAGGCGTACTACGAGCAGTACTTC
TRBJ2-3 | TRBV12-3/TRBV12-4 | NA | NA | CVSSIRHGSDTQYF | TGTGTCAGCAGTATCAGACATGGTTCAGATACGCAGTATTTT
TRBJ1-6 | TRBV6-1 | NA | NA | CISDLGNSPLHF | TGTATCAGCGATCTCGGGAATTCACCCCTCCACTTT
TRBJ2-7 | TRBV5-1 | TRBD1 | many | CASKIGGQDGEQYF | TGCGCCAGCAAAATTGGTGGACAGGATGGCGAGCAGTACTTC
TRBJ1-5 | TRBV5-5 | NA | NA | CANSGGGYSNQPQHF | TGTGCCAACAGCGGCGGGGGTTATAGCAATCAGCCCCAGCATTTT
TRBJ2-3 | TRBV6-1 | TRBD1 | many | CASSPTGYTSTDTQYF | TGTGCCAGCAGCCCGACAGGGTATACTAGCACAGATACGCAGTATTTT
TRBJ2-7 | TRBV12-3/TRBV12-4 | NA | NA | CGNGKRENEQYF | TGTGGCAACGGCAAACGGGAGAACGAGCAGTACTTC
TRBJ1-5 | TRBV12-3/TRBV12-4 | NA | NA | CASSLGGPNQPQHF | TGTGCCAGCAGTTTAGGGGGTCCAAATCAGCCCCAGCATTTC
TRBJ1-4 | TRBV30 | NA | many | CAWSSGPSGEKLFF | TGTGCCTGGAGTTCGGGCCCATCGGGGGAAAAACTGTTTTTT
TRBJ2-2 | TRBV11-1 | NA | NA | CASSVAISRSYHTGELFF | TGTGCCAGTAGCGTAGCTATCAGTAGGAGTTACCACACCGGGGAGCTGTTTTTT
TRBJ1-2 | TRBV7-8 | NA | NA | CASSLASVDYGNTF | TGTGCCAGCAGCTTAGCGTCGGTGGACTATGGCAACACCTTC
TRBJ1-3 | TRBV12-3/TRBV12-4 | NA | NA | CAGVPPLRRDLENTIYF | TGTGCCGGCGTTCCCCCTCTCCGGAGGGACCTCGAGAACACCATATATTTT
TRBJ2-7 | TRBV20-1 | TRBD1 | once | CSARRTGRISYEQYF | TGCAGTGCTAGGAGGACAGGGAGGATATCCTACGAGCAATACTTC
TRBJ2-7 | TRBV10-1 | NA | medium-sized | CASSGGVLGEQYF | TGCGCCAGCAGTGGAGGCGTTCTGGGGGAGCAGTACTTC
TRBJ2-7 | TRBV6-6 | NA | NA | CASSLGNSTTYDQYF | TGTGCCAGCAGTCTCGGGAATAGCACGACCTACGACCAGTACTTC
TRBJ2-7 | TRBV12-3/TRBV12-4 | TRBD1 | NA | CASGGGQGAIYEQYF | TGTGCCAGCGGTGGAGGACAGGGGGCAATCTACGAGCAGTATTTC
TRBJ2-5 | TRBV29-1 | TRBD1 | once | CSVGQGLESQYF | TGCAGCGTTGGACAGGGGCTGGAGTCCCAGTACTTC
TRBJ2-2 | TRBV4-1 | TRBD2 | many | CASSLAGVTGTGELFF | TGCGCCAGCAGCCTAGCGGGAGTTACGGGGACCGGGGAGCTGTTTTTT
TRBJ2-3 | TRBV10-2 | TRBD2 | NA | CASSGGEGRDTDTQYF | TGTGCCAGTAGCGGAGGGGAGGGCCGGGACACAGATACGCAGTATTTT
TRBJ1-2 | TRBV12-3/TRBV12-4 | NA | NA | CASSSGLGCTF | TGTGCCAGCAGTTCAGGGCTTGGCTGCACCTTC
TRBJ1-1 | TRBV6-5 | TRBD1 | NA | CVSSYGQVNIEAFF | TGTGTCAGCAGTTACGGACAGGTGAACATTGAAGCTTTCTTT
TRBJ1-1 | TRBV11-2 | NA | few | CTSSFPDRGTGAFF | TGTACAAGCAGCTTCCCTGACAGAGGGACTGGAGCTTTCTTT
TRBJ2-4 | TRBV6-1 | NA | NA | CVNTKGLENIQYF | TGTGTCAACACTAAGGGATTGGAGAACATTCAGTACTTC
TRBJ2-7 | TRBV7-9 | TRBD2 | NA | CANSPPWGLAGVNYEQYF | TGTGCCAACAGCCCTCCCTGGGGACTAGCGGGAGTTAATTACGAGCAGTACTTC
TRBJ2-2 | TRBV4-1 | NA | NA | CASKQEGGLVTGELFF | TGCGCCAGCAAGCAAGAAGGAGGTCTAGTGACCGGGGAGCTGTTTTTT
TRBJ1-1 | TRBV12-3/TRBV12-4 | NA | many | CASRKQEARGTEAFF | TGTGCCAGCAGGAAGCAGGAGGCCAGGGGCACTGAAGCTTTCTTT
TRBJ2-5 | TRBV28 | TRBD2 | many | CASSRPQRGKETQYF | TGTGCCAGCAGTCGGCCCCAGCGGGGGAAAGAGACCCAGTACTTC
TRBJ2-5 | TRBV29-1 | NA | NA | CNAGPVETQNF | TGCAACGCCGGACCCGTCGAGACCCAGAACTTC
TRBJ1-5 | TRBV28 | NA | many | CASSLSQPQHF | TGTGCCAGCAGTTTATCGCAGCCCCAGCATTTT
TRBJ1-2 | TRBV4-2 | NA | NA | CTSSQDGRYGYTF | TGTACCAGCAGCCAAGATGGCCGGTATGGCTACACCTTC
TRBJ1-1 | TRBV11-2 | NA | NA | CASSSLVLGTEAFF | TGTGCCAGCAGCTCGTTAGTGCTGGGAACTGAAGCTTTCTTT
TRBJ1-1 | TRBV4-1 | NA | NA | CASSHGFPKRNIEAFF | TGCGCCAGCAGCCACGGCTTCCCCAAGAGGAACATTGAAGCATTCTTT
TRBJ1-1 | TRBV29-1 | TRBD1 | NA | CSTQGQGNTDAFF | TGCAGCACCCAGGGACAGGGAAACACTGATGCTTTCTTT
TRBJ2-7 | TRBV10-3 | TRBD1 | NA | CVIRAEDRGDYDQYF | TGTGTCATCAGGGCGGAGGACAGGGGGGACTACGACCAGTACTTC
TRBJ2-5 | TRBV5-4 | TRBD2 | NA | CASSFRLAGQVTQYF | TGTGCCAGCAGCTTCAGACTAGCGGGGCAAGTGACCCAGTACTTC
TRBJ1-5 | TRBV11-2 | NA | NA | CVSSFDGLSNQPHHF | TGTGTCAGTAGCTTTGATGGATTGAGTAATCAGCCCCACCATTTT
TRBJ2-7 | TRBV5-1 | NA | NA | CANRSVGGPSSYEQYF | TGCGCCAACAGAAGTGTTGGAGGACCGAGCTCCTACGAGCAGTATTTC
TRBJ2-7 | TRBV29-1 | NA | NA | CSVAAGLGIERYF | TGTAGCGTTGCGGCGGGACTGGGGATCGAGCGGTACTTC
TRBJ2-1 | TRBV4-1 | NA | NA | CVSTQYRSPSYNEQFF | TGCGTCAGCACCCAATATCGTTCCCCGTCCTACAATGAGCAGTTCTTC
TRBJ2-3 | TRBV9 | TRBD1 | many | CASSDRQGGIDTQYF | TGTGCCAGCAGCGATCGACAGGGTGGGATAGATACGCAGTATTTT
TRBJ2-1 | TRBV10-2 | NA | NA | CASRDTLEQYNEQFF | TGCGCCAGCAGGGACACACTAGAGCAGTACAATGAGCAGTTCTTC
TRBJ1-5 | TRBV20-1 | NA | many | CSAGVPQGYNQPQHF | TGCAGTGCTGGGGTCCCGCAGGGGTACAATCAGCCCCAGCATTTT
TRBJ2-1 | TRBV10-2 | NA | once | CASSFGPPQSSYNEPFF | TGCGCCAGCAGTTTCGGTCCCCCCCAAAGCTCCTATAATGAGCCGTTCTTC